A single sample gave rise to the 30 T cell receptor beta chains below, sequenced in a study of cytomegalovirus exposure and HLA in healthy donors. 13 Jbeta primers and 60 Vbeta primers were used for the PCR. The protocol was immunoSEQ multiplex PCR, while the TCRdb copy is restricted to in-frame clones and leaves out a portion. The repertoire consists of approximately 150,000 clones, with approximately 80% occurring once and the leading ten covering 6% to 7.5%. The sequenced sample was PBMCs. These receptors were collected from a man younger than 45 in good health and CMV-seropositive.

The rearrangement links TRBV6-5 to TRBJ2-2, with TRBD2 matching 10 bases. The CDR3 covers 15 residues. V lost 7 bases and J lost 3; bases outside the gene matches: 5. Germline values: CDR1 MNHEY, CDR2 SVGAGI. CDR3 protein: CASTAGGPHTGELFF. CDR3 DNA sequence: TGTGCCAGCACAGCGGGGGGGCCGCACACCGGGGAGCTGTTTTTT.

The chain has TRBV7-9 and TRBJ2-7; TRBD1 matches 7 bases. V lost 4 bases and J lost 5; bases outside the gene matches: 8. Germline assignment: CDR1 SEHNR and CDR2 FQNEAQ (reference sequence). CDR3 size: 14 residues. The CDR3: CASSSRAGTDEQYF. DNA of the CDR3: TGTGCCAGCAGCTCCCGAGCCGGGACAGACGAGCAGTACTTC.

The chain uses TRBV5-1 and TRBJ1-4; 11 bases are shared with TRBD1. The J segment lost 8 bases and the V segment lost 4 bases, leaving 7 bases of the junction unmatched. The CDR3 totals 15 residues. Germline CDR1 SGHRS, CDR2 YFSETQ. CDR3: CASSTDRGQEEKLFF. As DNA, the CDR3 is TGCGCCAGCAGCACGGACAGGGGGCAGGAGGAAAAACTGTTTTTT.

The rearrangement uses TRBV29-1 and TRBJ1-1; TRBD1 matches 8 bases. The length of the CDR3 is 13 residues. J gave up 1 base and V 7 bases, and 5 bases lay outside the gene matches. CDR1 SQVTM and CDR2 ANQGSEA come from the germline V gene. CDR3 in DNA: TGCAGCGCCGGACAGGGCAGGAACACTGAAGCTTTCTTT. This encodes CSAGQGRNTEAFF.

The chain uses TRBV5-1 and TRBJ2-2, with a possible D match to TRBD1 (5 bases). Germline V gene data show CDR1 as SGHRS and CDR2 as YFSETQ. V lost 2 bases to trimming and J lost 0 bases, with 8 bases between them. The CDR3 runs to 15 residues. CDR3 residues: CASSFQGANTGELFF. The CDR3 DNA reads TGCGCCAGCAGCTTTCAGGGCGCGAACACCGGGGAGCTGTTTTTT. The complete variable domain, with remaining parts taken from reference TRBV5-1 and TRBJ2-2, reads KAGVTQTPRYLIKTRGQQVTLSCSPISGHRSVSWYQQTPGQGLQFLFEYFSETQRNKGNFPGRFSGRQFSNSRSEMNVSTLELGDSALYLCASSFQGANTGELFFGEGSRLTVL.

J is TRBJ1-3 and V is TRBV25-1; no clear D. From germline, CDR1 is MGHDK and CDR2 SYGVNS. The length of the CDR3 is 16 residues. V lost 6 bases, J lost 0 bases, and 15 bases lay in between. The CDR3 here is CASSPDLFNSGNTIYF. As DNA, the CDR3 is TGTGCCAGCAGCCCCGACTTATTCAACTCTGGAAACACCATATATTTT.

The gene calls are TRBV30 and TRBJ2-1; 11 bases are a match to TRBD2. This CDR3 spans 16 amino acids. V shed 1 base and J 6 bases; nucleotides not matched to a gene: 8. The germline CDR1 and CDR2 sequences are GTSNPN and SVGIG (reference sequence). The CDR3 spells CAWSAKTSGKGNEQFF. The DNA for the CDR3 is TGTGCCTGGAGTGCAAAGACTAGCGGGAAGGGCAATGAGCAGTTCTTC.

V and J are TRBV7-9 and TRBJ2-3; the match to TRBD2 covers 7 bases. The CDR3 contains 14 residues. Trimming took 4 bases from V and 5 from J; bases not matched to a gene: 6. CDR1 SEHNR and CDR2 FQNEAQ come from the germline V gene (reference sequence). CDR3 DNA sequence: TGTGCCAGCAGCTCCGGACTAGAGAAAGATACGCAGTATTTT. It specifies CASSSGLEKDTQYF.

The genes are TRBV19 and TRBJ1-2, with D perhaps matching TRBD1 (6 bases). CDR1 LNHDA and CDR2 SQIVND come from the germline V gene (reference sequence). This CDR3 spans 13 amino acids. V gave up 5 bases and J gave up 4 bases, with 11 bases separating them. The CDR3 DNA reads as TGTGCCAGTAGTTACAGGGTTGCCTATGGCTACACCTTC. Translated: CASSYRVAYGYTF.

V gene TRBV21-1 combines with J gene TRBJ1-1; the listed D gene, TRBD1, was not tested against the DNA. TRBV21-1 is flagged as a pseudogene. The CDR3 loop spans 17 amino acids. In nucleotides, the CDR3 is TGTGCCAGCAGCCCCCGTATTTATCTGGGGGCCTACACTGAAGCTTTCTTT. This encodes CASSPRIYLGAYTEAFF.

The chain employs TRBV6-5 and TRBJ1-3; possible D gene TRBD1, 6 bases. CDR3 length: 15 amino acids. V was pared by 6 bases and J by 1 base, with 13 bases between. CDR1 is MNHEY and CDR2 is SVGAGI in the germline V gene. CDR3 in DNA: TGTGCCAGCAGCCTATTAGGGGGATCTGGAAACACCATATATTTT. It yields the protein CASSLLGGSGNTIYF.

The genes are TRBV19 and TRBJ2-1, with a tentative D call TRBD1 (6 bases). The CDR3 is 16 amino acids. Trimming removed 3 bases at V and 9 bases at J, with 21 bases between. Germline lookup yields CDR1 LNHDA and CDR2 SQIVND (reference sequence). CDR3 amino acids: CASSIGTGKISGEQFF. CDR3 DNA: TGTGCCAGTAGTATTGGAACAGGGAAAATTTCTGGTGAGCAGTTCTTC. Drawing the rest from reference TRBV19 and TRBJ2-1, the complete variable domain is DGGITQSPKYLFRKEGQNVTLSCEQNLNHDAMYWYRQDPGQGLRLIYYSQIVNDFQKGDIAEGYSVSREKKESFPLTVTSAQKNPTAFYLCASSIGTGKISGEQFFGPGTRLTVL.

The gene calls are TRBV19 and TRBJ1-3; possibly TRBD1 for D (6 bases). There are 15 residues in the CDR3. Germline loops: CDR1 LNHDA, CDR2 SQIVND (reference sequence). The germline V and J ends were trimmed by 6 bases and 0 bases, with 12 bases remaining between them. The CDR3 DNA follows: TGTGCCAGTAGCCCGGACAGCTCCTCTGGAAACACCATATATTTT. The encoded protein is CASSPDSSSGNTIYF. Drawing the rest from reference TRBV19 and TRBJ1-3, the complete variable domain is DGGITQSPKYLFRKEGQNVTLSCEQNLNHDAMYWYRQDPGQGLRLIYYSQIVNDFQKGDIAEGYSVSREKKESFPLTVTSAQKNPTAFYLCASSPDSSSGNTIYFGEGSWLTVV.

The CDR3 nucleotides are TGTGCCTGGAGTGTTAAGCCCATGCAGGCCACCTACGAGCAGTACTTC. Protein product: CAWSVKPMQATYEQYF. The gene calls are TRBV30 and TRBJ2-7, with no clear D. Germline CDR1 is GTSNPN and CDR2 is SVGIG (reference sequence). V shed 0 bases and J shed 2 bases, with 17 bases lying between them. This CDR3 comprises 16 residues.

In its sample, this clone was seen a few times. In nucleotides, the CDR3 is TGTGCCAGTAGTATAGGGGGGTCAGGGACTAGCGGACCTATCTCCTACAATGAGCAGTTCTTC. Encoded protein: CASSIGGSGTSGPISYNEQFF. This chain uses TRBV19 with TRBJ2-1; 11 nucleotides align to TRBD2. With V trimmed by 1 base and J by 0 bases, 14 bases remained unmatched. Germline V gives CDR1 LNHDA, CDR2 SQIVND (reference sequence). The CDR3 extends over 21 amino acids. Filled out from reference TRBV19 and TRBJ2-1, the complete variable domain reads DGGITQSPKYLFRKEGQNVTLSCEQNLNHDAMYWYRQDPGQGLRLIYYSQIVNDFQKGDIAEGYSVSREKKESFPLTVTSAQKNPTAFYLCASSIGGSGTSGPISYNEQFFGPGTRLTVL.

This chain connects TRBV6-1 to TRBJ1-2, with D maybe TRBD1 (5 bases). This CDR3 has 14 residues. The ends were cut back, 4 bases at V and 8 bases at J, with 17 bases in the middle. In germline, CDR1 is MNHNS, CDR2 SASEGT. CDR3 sequence (DNA): TGTGCCAGCAGTGCTTCCAGGGATTGGTTCGGCTACACCTTC. It is translated as CASSASRDWFGYTF.

The rearrangement links TRBV2 to TRBJ1-2; D possibly corresponds to TRBD1 (6 bases). The germline gives CDR1 SNHLY, CDR2 FYNNEI. With 8 bases removed from V and 8 bases from J, the gap between germline ends came to 12 bases. The CDR3 has 11 residues. The CDR3 DNA reads as TGTGCCAGCCACCCAGGGGAAGGCTACACCTTC. It yields the protein CASHPGEGYTF. Full variable domain (remainder filled in from reference TRBV2 and TRBJ1-2): EPEVTQTPSHQVTQMGQEVILRCVPISNHLYFYWYRQILGQKVEFLVSFYNNEISEKSEIFDDQFSVERPDGSNFTLKIRSTKLEDSAMYFCASHPGEGYTFGSGTRLTVV.

The chain carries TRBV14 and TRBJ2-2; 13 nucleotides agree with TRBD2. Losses at the gene ends were 4 bases for V and 6 bases for J; bases not matched to a gene: 8. The CDR3 extends over 17 amino acids. Germline CDR1 is SGHDN and CDR2 is FVKESK. CDR3 coding DNA: TGTGCCAGCAGCCGAATGACTAGCGGGAGGCCCCCCGGGGAGCTGTTTTTT. This gives the protein CASSRMTSGRPPGELFF. The whole variable domain, remainder taken from reference TRBV14 and TRBJ2-2, is EAGVTQFPSHSVIEKGQTVTLRCDPISGHDNLYWYRRVMGKEIKFLLHFVKESKQDESGMPNNRFLAERTGGTYSTLKVQPAELEDSGVYFCASSRMTSGRPPGELFFGEGSRLTVL.

This clone has only a few counts. The CDR3 DNA follows: TGTGCCAGTCAGGGGGCCATGGGACTAAACACCGGGGAGCTGTTTTTT. Protein: CASQGAMGLNTGELFF. V and J are TRBV25-1 and TRBJ2-2; D possibly corresponds to TRBD1 (8 bases). The CDR3 is made up of 16 amino acids. The V gene's germline CDR1 is MGHDK and CDR2 SYGVNS. With 9 bases removed from V and 2 bases from J, the gap between germline ends came to 19 bases.

The J gene is TRBJ1-2, the V gene TRBV6-5; D perhaps matches TRBD1 (6 bases). Germline CDR1 is MNHEY and CDR2 is SVGAGI. This CDR3 contains 14 residues. V was pared by 6 bases and J by 11 bases, with 22 bases between. CDR3 in DNA: TGTGCCAGCAGCGTAAGACAGGTCCTAAACGGTTACACCTTC. Translation gives CASSVRQVLNGYTF.

About this clone: Germline and junction disagree at one end, which may indicate a read error. The J gene is TRBJ1-1, the V gene TRBV7-9; 12 bases agree with TRBD1. The CDR3 has 16 residues. Looked up from germline, CDR1 is SEHNR and CDR2 is FQNEAQ (reference sequence). In DNA form, the CDR3 reads TGTTCCAGCAGCAGGGACAGGGGGCTAGGGAACACTGAAGCTTTCTTT. It encodes CSSSRDRGLGNTEAFF. Full variable domain (remainder filled in from reference TRBV7-9 and TRBJ1-1): DTGVSQNPRHKITKRGQNVTFRCDPISEHNRLYWYRQTLGQGPEFLTYFQNEAQLEKSRLLSDRFSAERPKGSFSTLEIQRTEQGDSAMYLCSSSRDRGLGNTEAFFGQGTRLTVV.

This clone was counted a single time. This rearrangement joins TRBV4-1 to TRBJ1-2; tentative D call: TRBD1 (5 bases). Germline V gene lookup returns CDR1 MGHRA and CDR2 YSYEKL. This CDR3 has 18 amino acids. The V gene lost 0 bases and the J gene lost 4 bases, with 21 bases spanning the gap. CDR3 in DNA: TGCGCCAGCAGCCAAGAGAGCGGAGGGACGGCGGCCCTCTATGGCTACACCTTC. This codes for CASSQESGGTAALYGYTF.

The V and J genes are TRBV30 and TRBJ1-2, with 9 bases identical to TRBD1. The CDR3 is 16 residues long. In germline, CDR1 is GTSNPN, CDR2 SVGIG (reference sequence). V dropped 8 bases and J dropped 8; count of bases not matched to a gene: 21. The chain's CDR3 is CASRTGDNVAGAGYTF. The CDR3 DNA is TGTGCCAGCCGGACAGGGGATAACGTCGCCGGAGCCGGCTACACCTTC.

The V and J genes are TRBV7-6 and TRBJ2-7; weak D call: TRBD1 (5 bases). Between the trimmed V and J ends, which lost 0 bases and 0 bases, there was a span of 9 bases. The germline V gene has CDR1 SGHVS and CDR2 FNYEAQ. CDR3 length: 15 amino acids. The CDR3 DNA is TGTGCCAGCAGCTTAGCAAGGGGCACCTCCTACGAGCAGTACTTC. It encodes CASSLARGTSYEQYF.

The chain uses TRBV6-1 and TRBJ2-2; 10 bases match TRBD1. This CDR3 comprises 14 residues. The germline CDR1 and CDR2 sequences are MNHNS and SASEGT. Trimming took 4 bases from V and 7 from J; bases not matched to a gene: 3. The CDR3 is CASSGQGAIGELFF. The DNA of the CDR3 is TGTGCCAGCAGTGGACAGGGGGCCATCGGGGAGCTGTTTTTT.

This chain uses TRBV6-1 with TRBJ2-7; D not resolved. V was trimmed by 4 bases and J by 2 bases, leaving 12 bases between them. Germline CDR1 MNHNS, CDR2 SASEGT. The CDR3 sequence is 14 residues long. The CDR3 region is CASSAAAATYEQYF. The CDR3 bases are TGTGCCAGCAGTGCCGCGGCAGCCACCTACGAGCAGTACTTC.

The chain employs TRBV5-4 and TRBJ1-4; 8 bases map to TRBD1. The CDR3 loop spans 17 amino acids. Losses at the gene ends were 4 bases for V and 5 bases for J; bases not matched to a gene: 13. Germline-derived CDR1 and CDR2 are SGHNT and YYREEE (reference sequence). The CDR3, as DNA: TGTGCCAGCAGCGAAAGACAGGGGCAGTTTGGAAATGAAAAACTGTTTTTT. Translation gives CASSERQGQFGNEKLFF.

V usage is TRBV9 and J usage is TRBJ1-2, with D possibly being TRBD1 (5 bases). The CDR3 contains 15 residues. The germline CDR1 and CDR2 sequences are SGDLS and YYNGEE. V was pared by 0 bases and J by 6 bases, with 15 bases between. CDR3 region: CASSVARARVDGYTF. In DNA form, the CDR3 reads TGTGCCAGCAGCGTAGCTAGGGCCAGGGTCGATGGCTACACCTTC.

The chain joins TRBV11-2 to TRBJ2-1, with D perhaps matching TRBD2 (6 bases). V was clipped by 3 bases and J by 5 bases, with 20 bases between them. Germline V gene sequence: CDR1 SGHAT, CDR2 FQNNGV. The CDR3 length is 17 residues. The CDR3 coding sequence is TGTGCCAGCAGCTTTGGAGTCTGGGCGGGGCTTAACAATGAGCAGTTCTTC. Residues: CASSFGVWAGLNNEQFF.

The sample holds a few counts of this clone. The sample contains more than one DNA sequence encoding this CDR3. This chain uses TRBV20-1 with TRBJ1-1; TRBD1 might be the D (6 bases). V was pared by 2 bases and J by 6 bases, with 7 bases between. Germline values: CDR1 DFQATT, CDR2 SNEGSKA (reference sequence). The CDR3 loop spans 11 amino acids. The CDR3 nucleotides are TGCAGTGCTAGACAGGGGTCTGAAGCTTTCTTT. Translation: CSARQGSEAFF.